Listed here are 26 T cell receptor beta chains from one sample, sequenced in a study of T cell responses to AZD1222 COVID-19 vaccine. The method was immunoSEQ multiplex PCR; TCRdb's version includes in-frame clones alone and lacks a portion of them. This sample yields tens of thousands of clones, of which around nine tenths are seen a single time; approximately 4.5% belongs to the top ten. Sequencing was performed on peripheral blood, taken on day 0 of MenACWY control vaccination. The source is an adult in good health.

The chain links TRBV29-1 to TRBJ2-5; D gene uncertain. CDR3 size: 12 residues. V was trimmed by 4 bases and J by 4 bases, leaving 10 bases between them. The germline V gene has CDR1 SQVTM and CDR2 ANQGSEA. The CDR3 region is CSVVTDLETQYF. In nucleotides, the CDR3 is TGCAGCGTTGTTACAGATTTAGAGACCCAGTACTTC.

V gene TRBV28 combines with J gene TRBJ1-5; D gene uncertain. The CDR3 runs 14 residues. The V gene's germline CDR1 is MDHEN and CDR2 SYDVKM. The ends were cut back, 3 bases at V and 4 bases at J, with 10 bases in the middle. CDR3 DNA: TGTGCCAGCAGTTTGTGGGGTGGGAATCAGCCCCAGCATTTT. It yields the protein CASSLWGGNQPQHF.

The genes are TRBV12-5 and TRBJ2-1, with D tentatively TRBD2 (6 bases). CDR1 and CDR2 from the germline V gene are LGHNT and FRNRAP. The CDR3 covers 17 residues. V lost 4 bases to trimming and J lost 8 bases, with 24 bases between them. CDR3 region: CASGSFVGSVSSDEQFF. In nucleotides, the CDR3 is TGTGCTAGTGGTTCTTTCGTCGGGAGCGTTTCCTCCGATGAGCAGTTCTTC.

This clone is a singleton in its sample. J is TRBJ1-5 and V is TRBV6-2 or TRBV6-3; D gene unclear. The CDR3 covers 13 residues. Trimming left V 3 bases short and J 5 bases short, with 8 bases between. CDR1 is MNHEY, CDR2 SVGEGT, per germline. The CDR3 is CASSYFGHQPQHF. CDR3 sequence (DNA): TGTGCCAGCAGTTATTTTGGTCATCAGCCCCAGCATTTT.

The V and J genes are TRBV6-2 or TRBV6-3 and TRBJ2-7, with 8 positions matching TRBD1. Per the germline V gene, CDR1 is MNHEY and CDR2 is SVGEGT. This CDR3 contains 18 residues. V was pared by 0 bases and J by 4 bases, with 14 bases of the junction left unmatched. The CDR3 nucleotides are TGTGCCAGCAGTTACTCGAAGGAGGTCAGGGGGCCAAGGTACGAGCAGTACTTC. Its protein is CASSYSKEVRGPRYEQYF.

The chain joins TRBV29-1 to TRBJ1-3; a possible D gene is TRBD1 (5 bases). The CDR3 length is 13 residues. In germline, CDR1 is SQVTM, CDR2 ANQGSEA. Trimming cost V 6 bases and J 2 bases, with 11 bases left between them. The CDR3 DNA is TGCAGCGTCCGCGGGGGGGCTGGAAACACCATATATTTT. This encodes CSVRGGAGNTIYF.

The chain carries TRBV2 and TRBJ1-1; D unclear. Per the germline V gene, CDR1 is SNHLY and CDR2 is FYNNEI. This CDR3 comprises 12 residues. Trimming pared 9 bases from V and 0 bases from J, leaving 8 bases between. CDR3 sequence: CARTYMNTEAFF. For the CDR3, the DNA is TGTGCCAGAACCTATATGAACACTGAAGCTTTCTTT.

The rearrangement joins TRBV4-2 to TRBJ2-3; D call uncertain. The V gene's germline CDR1 is LGHNA and CDR2 YNFKEQ. V was shortened by 0 bases and J by 7 bases, with 11 bases between the two germline ends. CDR3 length equals 14 residues. CDR3 sequence: CASSQDSRFYTQYF. CDR3 nucleotide sequence: TGTGCCAGCAGCCAAGATAGTCGCTTCTATACGCAGTATTTT.

This clone showed up just once. The V call is TRBV4-1, the J call TRBJ2-5; D not resolved. Trimming shortened V by 4 bases and J by 2 bases, and 17 bases separated the two germline ends. Germline-derived CDR1 and CDR2 are MGHRA and YSYEKL. This CDR3 spans 16 amino acids. CDR3 in DNA: TGCGCCAGCAGCCCCATTTTTGTTCAGACACAAGAGACCCAGTACTTC. It encodes CASSPIFVQTQETQYF.

The chain links TRBV7-2 to TRBJ1-1; possible D gene TRBD1, 5 bases. Looked up from germline, CDR1 is SGHTA and CDR2 is FQGNSA. Trimming shortened V by 0 bases and J by 7 bases, and 9 bases separated the two germline ends. The CDR3 is 13 residues long. The CDR3 region is CASSLAGTLEAFF. The DNA of the CDR3 is TGTGCCAGCAGCTTAGCGGGGACGCTTGAAGCTTTCTTT.

V gene TRBV4-1 combines with J gene TRBJ1-1, with 8 bases matching TRBD1. The CDR3 sequence is 18 residues long. After removal of 0 bases from V and 3 bases from J, the junction contained 12 bases not matched to a gene. From germline, CDR1 is MGHRA and CDR2 YSYEKL. The CDR3 reads CASSQDLTGDAGDTEAFF. The CDR3, as DNA: TGCGCCAGCAGCCAAGATCTGACAGGGGATGCGGGGGACACTGAAGCTTTCTTT.

V usage is TRBV13 and J usage is TRBJ2-1, with D possibly being TRBD1 or TRBD2 (5 bases each). The length of the CDR3 is 13 residues. The germline gives CDR1 PRHDT, CDR2 FYEKMQ (reference sequence). The V gene lost 0 bases and the J gene lost 9 bases, with 9 bases spanning the gap. The CDR3 coding sequence is TGTGCCAGCAGCTTAGGCCCTGGGGGTGAGCAGTTCTTC. Amino acids: CASSLGPGGEQFF.

This clone was seen a few times. V is TRBV19 and J is TRBJ1-2; possibly TRBD1 for D (5 bases). The V gene's germline CDR1 is LNHDA and CDR2 SQIVND (reference sequence). V lost 5 bases to trimming and J lost 4 bases, with 11 bases between them. CDR3 length: 13 amino acids. The CDR3 spells CASSVSQGYGYTF. The CDR3 DNA follows: TGTGCCAGTAGTGTCTCGCAGGGCTATGGCTACACCTTC.

This clone was counted between two and nine times. V gene TRBV6-2 or TRBV6-3 combines with J gene TRBJ1-1; 8 bases agree with TRBD1. After removal of 3 bases from V and 1 base from J, the junction contained 13 bases not matched to a gene. The CDR3 runs to 18 residues. Germline assignment: CDR1 MNHEY and CDR2 SVGEGT. The CDR3 loop is CASSYVPGQVGPNTEAFF. DNA for the CDR3: TGTGCCAGCAGTTATGTCCCGGGACAGGTCGGCCCGAACACTGAAGCTTTCTTT.

The rearrangement links TRBV30 to TRBJ2-7; D might be TRBD2 (5 bases). Trimming stripped 3 bases from V and 4 bases from J, with 13 bases between. The CDR3 is made up of 13 amino acids. The germline gives CDR1 GTSNPN, CDR2 SVGIG (reference sequence). As DNA, the CDR3 is TGTGCCTGGAGGGTGAGGGATGTATACGAGCAGTACTTC. It is translated as CAWRVRDVYEQYF.

V usage is TRBV19 and J usage is TRBJ1-1; D remains ambiguous. V was shortened by 6 bases and J by 1 base, with 12 bases between the two germline ends. CDR3 length: 14 residues. Germline CDR1 is LNHDA and CDR2 is SQIVND (reference sequence). This CDR3 reads CASRRERQNTEAFF. The CDR3 bases are TGTGCCAGTAGGCGAGAAAGACAGAACACTGAAGCTTTCTTT. The full variable domain, its missing parts supplied by reference TRBV19 and TRBJ1-1, is DGGITQSPKYLFRKEGQNVTLSCEQNLNHDAMYWYRQDPGQGLRLIYYSQIVNDFQKGDIAEGYSVSREKKESFPLTVTSAQKNPTAFYLCASRRERQNTEAFFGQGTRLTVV.

The chain employs TRBV19 and TRBJ1-1; a possible D gene is TRBD1 (5 bases). This CDR3 is 15 amino acids long. Germline V gene lookup returns CDR1 LNHDA and CDR2 SQIVND (reference sequence). V gave up 5 bases and J gave up 1 base, with 14 bases separating them. The CDR3: CASSPKGEANTEAFF. CDR3 DNA: TGTGCCAGTAGTCCGAAAGGGGAGGCGAACACTGAAGCTTTCTTT.

V and J are TRBV7-9 and TRBJ2-7; the D gene is possibly TRBD1 (5 bases). Germline CDR1 reads SEHNR; CDR2 reads FQNEAQ (reference sequence). Trimming pared 6 bases from V and 5 bases from J, leaving 11 bases between. This CDR3 is built from 12 residues. As DNA, the CDR3 is TGTGCCAGCAGGACGACAGAAAACGAGCAGTACTTC. The encoded protein is CASRTTENEQYF.

This clone is a singleton in its sample. The chain couples TRBV5-1 to TRBJ1-2, with D possibly TRBD1 on 6 matching bases. Trimming took off 10 bases at V and 6 bases at J, with 16 bases between the two ends. The CDR3 is 12 amino acids. The germline gives CDR1 SGHRS, CDR2 YFSETQ. DNA for the CDR3: TGCGCCTCCAGACAGGCTGGGCATGGCTACACCTTC. Its protein product is CASRQAGHGYTF. Full variable domain (rest looked up from reference TRBV5-1 and TRBJ1-2): KAGVTQTPRYLIKTRGQQVTLSCSPISGHRSVSWYQQTPGQGLQFLFEYFSETQRNKGNFPGRFSGRQFSNSRSEMNVSTLELGDSALYLCASRQAGHGYTFGSGTRLTVV.

The chain is built from TRBV5-1 and TRBJ2-5; D gene uncertain. Trimming shortened V by 0 bases and J by 0 bases, and 3 bases separated the two germline ends. Germline CDR1 and CDR2: SGHRS and YFSETQ. This CDR3 comprises 13 residues. CDR3 amino acids: CASSLDYQETQYF. The CDR3 nucleotides read TGCGCCAGCAGCTTGGACTACCAAGAGACCCAGTACTTC. Full variable domain (remainder filled in from reference TRBV5-1 and TRBJ2-5): KAGVTQTPRYLIKTRGQQVTLSCSPISGHRSVSWYQQTPGQGLQFLFEYFSETQRNKGNFPGRFSGRQFSNSRSEMNVSTLELGDSALYLCASSLDYQETQYFGPGTRLLVL.

The chain is built from TRBV27 and TRBJ2-5; a possible D gene is TRBD2 (6 bases). The CDR3 has 14 residues. The germline V gene encodes CDR1 MNHEY and CDR2 SMNVEV (reference sequence). V lost 4 bases to trimming and J lost 7 bases, with 16 bases between them. For the CDR3, the DNA is TGTGCCAGCAGTTCAGACGGACTCGGGGGGACCCAGTACTTC. The encoded protein is CASSSDGLGGTQYF.

On this clone: The identical CDR3 is also encoded by other nucleotide sequences in the sample. The chain uses TRBV6-5 and TRBJ2-7; 8 bases are shared with TRBD1. CDR1 MNHEY and CDR2 SVGAGI come from the germline V gene. This CDR3 has 13 amino acids. The V gene end was trimmed by 6 bases and the J gene end by 5 bases; junction bases not matched to a gene: 6. Here the CDR3 reads CASRPGQVHEQYF. In DNA, the CDR3 is TGTGCCAGCAGACCGGGACAGGTCCACGAGCAGTACTTC.

The rearrangement links TRBV9 to TRBJ1-1; perhaps TRBD1 as D (5 bases). This CDR3 comprises 14 residues. Trimming took off 4 bases at V and 7 bases at J, with 17 bases between the two ends. Germline values: CDR1 SGDLS, CDR2 YYNGEE. CDR3 amino acids: CASSPSRGSGEAFF. Written as DNA, the CDR3 is TGTGCCAGCAGCCCCTCGCGGGGCTCTGGTGAAGCTTTCTTT.

Points on this clone: At one of its ends the junction is not consistent with the germline gene, which may arise from a read error. This chain links TRBV11-3 with TRBJ2-5; D unclear. Germline lookup yields CDR1 SGHNT and CDR2 YENEEA. The CDR3 totals 12 residues. This chain's CDR3 is CASSYLQGTQYF. In nucleotides, the CDR3 is TGTGCCAGCAGCTATCTGCAAGGGACCCAGTACTTC.

This rearrangement joins TRBV6-5 to TRBJ1-3; D remains unclear. Germline V CDR1 and CDR2: MNHEY, SVGAGI. The germline V and J ends were trimmed by 1 base and 8 bases, with 15 bases remaining between them. This CDR3 has 15 residues. CDR3 residues: CASSYFPSSGYTIYF. The CDR3 bases are TGTGCCAGCAGTTACTTCCCCAGCTCCGGGTACACCATATATTTT.

V and J are TRBV29-1 and TRBJ1-5, with D possibly matching TRBD1 (5 bases). V was clipped by 4 bases and J by 7 bases, with 14 bases between them. This CDR3 has 13 amino acids. Per germline, CDR1 SQVTM and CDR2 ANQGSEA. DNA of the CDR3: TGCAGCGTTGCGACAGACGGTAGACAGCCCCAGCATTTT. The encoded protein is CSVATDGRQPQHF.